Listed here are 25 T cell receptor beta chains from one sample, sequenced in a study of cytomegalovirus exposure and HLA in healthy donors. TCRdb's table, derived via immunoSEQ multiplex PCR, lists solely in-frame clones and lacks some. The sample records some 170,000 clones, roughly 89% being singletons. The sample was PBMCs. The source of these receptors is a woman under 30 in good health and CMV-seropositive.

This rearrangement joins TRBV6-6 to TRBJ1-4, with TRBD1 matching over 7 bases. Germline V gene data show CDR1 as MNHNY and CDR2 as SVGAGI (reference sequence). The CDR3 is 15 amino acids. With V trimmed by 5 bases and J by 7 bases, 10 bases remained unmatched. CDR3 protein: CASSQHEGATEKLFF. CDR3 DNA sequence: TGTGCCAGCAGTCAACACGAGGGGGCCACTGAAAAACTGTTTTTT.

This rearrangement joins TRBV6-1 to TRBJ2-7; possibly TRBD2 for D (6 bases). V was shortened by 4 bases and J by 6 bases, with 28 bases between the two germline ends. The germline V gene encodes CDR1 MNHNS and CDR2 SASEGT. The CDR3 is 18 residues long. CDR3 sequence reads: CASSGAGASPGLPLEQYF. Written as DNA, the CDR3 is TGTGCCAGCAGTGGGGCAGGCGCGTCTCCGGGACTGCCCCTCGAGCAGTACTTC.

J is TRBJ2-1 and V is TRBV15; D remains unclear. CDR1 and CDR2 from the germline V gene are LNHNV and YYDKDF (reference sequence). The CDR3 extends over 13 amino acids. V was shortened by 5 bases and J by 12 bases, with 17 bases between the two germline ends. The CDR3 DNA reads TGTGCCACCAGCCACCTAGGCGTTCTCAGGCAGTTCTTC. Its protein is CATSHLGVLRQFF.

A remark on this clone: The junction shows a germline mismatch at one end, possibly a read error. CDR3: CASSLTGDSSEQYF. The CDR3 nucleotides read TGCGCCAGCAGCTTAACAGGAGATTCCTCCGAGCAGTACTTC. V and J are TRBV5-1 and TRBJ2-7; D perhaps matches TRBD1 (5 bases). The CDR3 covers 14 residues. Germline assignment: CDR1 SGHRS and CDR2 YFSETQ.

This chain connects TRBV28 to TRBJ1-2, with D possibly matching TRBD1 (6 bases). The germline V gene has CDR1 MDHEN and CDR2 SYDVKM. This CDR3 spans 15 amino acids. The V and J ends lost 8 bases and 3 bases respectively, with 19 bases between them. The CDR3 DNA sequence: TGTGCCAGCTACGTACAGGGCCGCGTTGACTATGGCTACACCTTC. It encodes CASYVQGRVDYGYTF.

The CDR3 reads CASSPTSGSYNEQFF. The DNA for the CDR3 is TGTGCCAGCAGTCCGACTAGCGGGAGCTACAATGAGCAGTTCTTC. This sequence joins TRBV5-5 and TRBJ2-1, with TRBD2 matching over 12 bases. Germline CDR1 is SGHKS and CDR2 is YYEKEE (reference sequence). With 5 bases clipped from V and 3 bases from J, the junction kept 3 bases outside the gene matches. The CDR3 is 15 amino acids.

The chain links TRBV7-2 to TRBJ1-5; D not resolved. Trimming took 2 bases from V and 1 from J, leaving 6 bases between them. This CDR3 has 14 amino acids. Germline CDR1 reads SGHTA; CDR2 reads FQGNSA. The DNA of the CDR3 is TGTGCCAGCAGCTTAAGAGGAAGCAATCAGCCCCAGCATTTT. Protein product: CASSLRGSNQPQHF.

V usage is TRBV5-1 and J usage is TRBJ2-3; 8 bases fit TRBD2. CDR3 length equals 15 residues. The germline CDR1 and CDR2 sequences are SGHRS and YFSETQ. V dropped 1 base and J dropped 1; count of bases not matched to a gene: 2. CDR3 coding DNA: TGCGCCAGCAGCTTGATGACTAGCGGCACAGATACGCAGTATTTT. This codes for CASSLMTSGTDTQYF.

DNA of the CDR3: TGTGCCAGCAGTTCCGTCGGGACAGGGAACACTGAAGCTTTCTTT. Encoded protein: CASSSVGTGNTEAFF. The gene calls are TRBV6-5 and TRBJ1-1, with 8 positions matching TRBD1. The V gene's germline CDR1 is MNHEY and CDR2 SVGAGI. V lost 4 bases, J lost 1 base, and 5 bases stayed unmatched. CDR3 length equals 15 residues.

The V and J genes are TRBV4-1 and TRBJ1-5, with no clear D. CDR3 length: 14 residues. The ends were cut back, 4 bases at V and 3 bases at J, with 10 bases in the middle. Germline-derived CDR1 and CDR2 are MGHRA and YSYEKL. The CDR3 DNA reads TGCGCCAGCAGCCGTAGAGCTTCCAATCAGCCCCAGCATTTT. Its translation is CASSRRASNQPQHF.

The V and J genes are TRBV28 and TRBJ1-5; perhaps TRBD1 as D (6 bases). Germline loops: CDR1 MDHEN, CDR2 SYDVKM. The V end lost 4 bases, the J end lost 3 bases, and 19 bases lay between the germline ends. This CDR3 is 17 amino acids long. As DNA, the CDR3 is TGTGCCAGCAGTTCCTCACCGACAGGATCCCTCAATCAGCCCCAGCATTTT. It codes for CASSSSPTGSLNQPQHF.

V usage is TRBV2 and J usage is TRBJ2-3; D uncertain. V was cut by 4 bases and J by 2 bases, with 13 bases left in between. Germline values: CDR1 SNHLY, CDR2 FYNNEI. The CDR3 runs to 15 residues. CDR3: CASSGRNTLTDTQYF. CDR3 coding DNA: TGTGCCAGCAGTGGTAGAAATACCCTCACAGATACGCAGTATTTT. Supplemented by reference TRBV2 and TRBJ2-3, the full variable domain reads EPEVTQTPSHQVTQMGQEVILRCVPISNHLYFYWYRQILGQKVEFLVSFYNNEISEKSEIFDDQFSVERPDGSNFTLKIRSTKLEDSAMYFCASSGRNTLTDTQYFGPGTRLTVL.

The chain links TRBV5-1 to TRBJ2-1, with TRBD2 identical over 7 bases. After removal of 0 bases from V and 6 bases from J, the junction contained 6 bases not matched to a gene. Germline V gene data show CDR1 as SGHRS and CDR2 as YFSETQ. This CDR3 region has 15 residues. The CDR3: CASSLVLAEPNEQFF. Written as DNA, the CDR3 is TGCGCCAGCAGCTTGGTTCTAGCGGAGCCCAATGAGCAGTTCTTC.

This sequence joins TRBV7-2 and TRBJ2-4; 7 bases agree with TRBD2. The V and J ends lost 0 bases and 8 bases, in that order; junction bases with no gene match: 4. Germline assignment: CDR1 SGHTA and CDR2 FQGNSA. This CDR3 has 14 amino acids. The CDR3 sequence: CASSLARETDIQYF. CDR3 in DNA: TGTGCCAGCAGCTTAGCGCGGGAGACGGACATTCAGTACTTC. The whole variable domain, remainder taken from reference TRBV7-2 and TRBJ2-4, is GAGVSQSPSNKVTEKGKDVELRCDPISGHTALYWYRQSLGQGLEFLIYFQGNSAPDKSGLPSDRFSAERTGGSVSTLTIQRTQQEDSAVYLCASSLARETDIQYFGAGTRLSVL.

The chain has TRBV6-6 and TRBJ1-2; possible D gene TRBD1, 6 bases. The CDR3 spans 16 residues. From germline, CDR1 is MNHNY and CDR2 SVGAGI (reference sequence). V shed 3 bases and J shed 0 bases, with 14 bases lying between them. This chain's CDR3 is CASSYAGVLTNYGYTF. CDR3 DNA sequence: TGTGCCAGCAGTTATGCAGGGGTATTGACTAACTATGGCTACACCTTC.

Written as DNA, the CDR3 is TGCGCCAGCAGCTTGGCAGGGGGCGCCCTAAAAGAGACCCAGTACTTC. Its protein product is CASSLAGGALKETQYF. The gene calls are TRBV5-1 and TRBJ2-5; 8 nucleotides line up with TRBD1. Per the germline V gene, CDR1 is SGHRS and CDR2 is YFSETQ. Trimming at V came to 0 bases and at J to 3 bases, leaving 7 bases not matched to a gene. CDR3 length: 16 amino acids.

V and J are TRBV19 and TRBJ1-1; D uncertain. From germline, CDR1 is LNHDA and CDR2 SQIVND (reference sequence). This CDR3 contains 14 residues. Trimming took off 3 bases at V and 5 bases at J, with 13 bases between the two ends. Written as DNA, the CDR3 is TGTGCCAGTAGTATGGATGGACTCGGGACTGAAGCTTTCTTT. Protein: CASSMDGLGTEAFF.

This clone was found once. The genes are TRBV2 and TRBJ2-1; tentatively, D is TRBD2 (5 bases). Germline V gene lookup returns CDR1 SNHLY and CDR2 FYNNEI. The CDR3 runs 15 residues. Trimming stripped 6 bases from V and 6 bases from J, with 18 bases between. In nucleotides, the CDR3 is TGTGCCAGCAGCCCACCTAGCCCAACTCTCAATGAGCAGTTCTTC. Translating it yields CASSPPSPTLNEQFF.

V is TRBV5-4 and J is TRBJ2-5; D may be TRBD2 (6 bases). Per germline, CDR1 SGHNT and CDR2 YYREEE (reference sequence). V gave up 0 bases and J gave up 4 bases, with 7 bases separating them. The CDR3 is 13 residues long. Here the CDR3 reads CASSLGGGETQYF. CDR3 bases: TGTGCCAGCAGCTTGGGGGGAGGAGAGACCCAGTACTTC.

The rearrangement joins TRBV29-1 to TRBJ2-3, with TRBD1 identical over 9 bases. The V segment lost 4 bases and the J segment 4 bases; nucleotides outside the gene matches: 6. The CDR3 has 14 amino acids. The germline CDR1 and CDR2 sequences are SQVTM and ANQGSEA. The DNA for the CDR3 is TGCAGCGTTGGCTACAGGGGGCGGTCAGATACGCAGTATTTT. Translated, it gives CSVGYRGRSDTQYF.

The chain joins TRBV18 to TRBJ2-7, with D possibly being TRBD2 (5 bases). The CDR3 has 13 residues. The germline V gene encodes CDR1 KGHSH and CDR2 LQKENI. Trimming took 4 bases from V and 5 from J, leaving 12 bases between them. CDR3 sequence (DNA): TGTGCCAGCTCACATCGGGGTCCCGACGAGCAGTACTTC. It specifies CASSHRGPDEQYF. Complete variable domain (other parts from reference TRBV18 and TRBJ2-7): NAGVMQNPRHLVRRRGQEARLRCSPMKGHSHVYWYRQLPEEGLKFMVYLQKENIIDESGMPKERFSAEFPKEGPSILRIQQVVRGDSAAYFCASSHRGPDEQYFGPGTRLTVT.

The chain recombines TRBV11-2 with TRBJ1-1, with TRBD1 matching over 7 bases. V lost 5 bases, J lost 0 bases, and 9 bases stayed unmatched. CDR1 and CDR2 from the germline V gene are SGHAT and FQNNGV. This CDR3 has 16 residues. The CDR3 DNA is TGTGCCAGCAGCATCAGGGGGACGGCCCTGAACACTGAAGCTTTCTTT. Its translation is CASSIRGTALNTEAFF.

CDR3 in amino acids: CAISGSGGLGITDTQYF. The CDR3 DNA reads as TGTGCCATCAGTGGAAGTGGTGGACTAGGGATAACAGATACGCAGTATTTT. The chain is built from TRBV10-3 and TRBJ2-3; TRBD2 matches 7 bases. The CDR3 runs to 17 residues. Germline V gives CDR1 ENHRY, CDR2 SYGVKD. The V and J ends lost 4 bases and 3 bases, in that order; junction bases with no gene match: 13.

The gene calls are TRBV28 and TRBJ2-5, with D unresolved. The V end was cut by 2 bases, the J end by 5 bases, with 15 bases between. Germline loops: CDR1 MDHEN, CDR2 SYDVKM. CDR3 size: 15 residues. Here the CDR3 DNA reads TGTGCCAGCAGTTTAGCGCCACCCCTGAAGGAGACCCAGTACTTC. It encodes CASSLAPPLKETQYF.

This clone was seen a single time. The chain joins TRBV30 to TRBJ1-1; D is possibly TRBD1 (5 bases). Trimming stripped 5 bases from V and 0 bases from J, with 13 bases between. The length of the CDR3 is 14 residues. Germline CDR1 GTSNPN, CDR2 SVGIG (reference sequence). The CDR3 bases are TGTGCCTGGCAACTGGGACTAATGAACACTGAAGCTTTCTTT. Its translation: CAWQLGLMNTEAFF.